What follows describes a single T cell receptor (beta chain). The sample comes from a study of tumour-infiltrating T cells in Burkitt lymphoma. Study information: Productive clonality predicted overall and progression-free survival.

The CDR3 has 19 residues. CDR1 is SGHTA and CDR2 is FQGNSA in the germline V gene. V was clipped by 4 bases and J by 0 bases; unmatched bases: 11. Repertoires were generated with immunoSEQ multiplex PCR, while TCRdb's copy carries only in-frame clones and drops some. The sample has 6,300 or so clones; about a tenth are singletons. This TCR derives from a human donor with diffuse large B-cell lymphoma. Sample: tumor tissue. The genes are TRBV7-2 and TRBJ2-1; 11 bases map to TRBD2. As DNA, the CDR3 is TGTGCCAGCAGCTCCAAGACTAGCGGGGCTCCGAGCTCCTACAATGAGCAGTTCTTC. Translation gives CASSSKTSGAPSSYNEQFF.